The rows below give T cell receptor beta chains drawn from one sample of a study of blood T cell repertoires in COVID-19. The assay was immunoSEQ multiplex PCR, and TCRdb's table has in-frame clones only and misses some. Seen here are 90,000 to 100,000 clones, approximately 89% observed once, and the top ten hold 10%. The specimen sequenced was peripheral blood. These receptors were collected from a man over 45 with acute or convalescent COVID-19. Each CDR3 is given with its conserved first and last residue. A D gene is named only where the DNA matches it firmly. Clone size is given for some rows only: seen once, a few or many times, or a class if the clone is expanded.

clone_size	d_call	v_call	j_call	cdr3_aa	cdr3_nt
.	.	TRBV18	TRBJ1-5	CASSPEANQPQHF	TGTGCCAGCTCACCCGAGGCTAATCAGCCCCAGCATTTT
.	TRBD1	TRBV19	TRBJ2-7	CASSIGQGGSYEQYF	TGTGCCAGTAGTATAGGACAGGGGGGATCCTACGAGCAGTACTTC
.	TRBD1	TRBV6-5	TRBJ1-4	CASSRPTGEKLFF	TGTGCCAGCAGCCGGCCGACAGGGGAAAAACTGTTTTTT
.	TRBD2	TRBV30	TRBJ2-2	CAWSLGLAGGSGELFF	TGTGCCTGGAGTCTGGGACTAGCGGGAGGCTCCGGGGAGCTGTTTTTT
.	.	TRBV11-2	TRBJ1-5	CASSPRRGQPQHF	TGTGCCAGCAGCCCTAGGCGGGGGCAGCCCCAGCATTTT
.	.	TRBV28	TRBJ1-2	CASSLRGPGGKGYTF	TGTGCCAGCAGCCTTAGGGGACCCGGGGGAAAAGGCTACACCTTC
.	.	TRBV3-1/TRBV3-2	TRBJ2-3	CASSQDEGAGTDTQYF	TGTGCCAGCAGCCAAGACGAAGGGGCAGGGACAGATACGCAGTATTTT
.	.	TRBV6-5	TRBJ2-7	CASSRPGREQYF	TGTGCCAGCAGTCGCCCCGGTCGCGAGCAGTACTTC
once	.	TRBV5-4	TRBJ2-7	CASSSQAGAREQYF	TGTGCCAGCAGCTCCCAGGCAGGGGCTCGCGAGCAGTACTTC
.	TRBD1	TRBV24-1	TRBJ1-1	CADRRTGKANTEAFF	TGTGCCGATAGGAGGACAGGGAAGGCGAACACTGAAGCTTTCTTT
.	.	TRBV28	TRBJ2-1	CASFSPFDNEQFF	TGTGCCAGCTTCAGTCCTTTCGACAATGAGCAGTTCTTC
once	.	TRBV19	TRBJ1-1	CASSSRTGGVAEAFF	TGTGCCAGTAGTAGCCGGACCGGCGGGGTCGCTGAAGCTTTCTTT
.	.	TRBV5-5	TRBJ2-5	CASRQQETQYF	TGTGCCAGCAGACAGCAAGAGACCCAGTACTTC
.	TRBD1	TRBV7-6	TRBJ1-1	CASSSRGTGNTEAFF	TGTGCCAGCAGCTCCCGCGGGACAGGGAACACTGAAGCTTTCTTT
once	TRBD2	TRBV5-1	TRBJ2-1	CASSPIGREVYEQFF	TGCGCCAGCAGCCCCATAGGGCGGGAGGTCTATGAGCAGTTCTTC
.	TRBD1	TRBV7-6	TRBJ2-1	CASSLGTGTGYNEQFF	TGTGCCAGCAGCTTAGGGACCGGGACAGGGTACAATGAGCAGTTCTTC
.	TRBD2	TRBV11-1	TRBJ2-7	CASSQRLAESYEQYF	TGTGCCAGCAGCCAGCGACTAGCGGAGTCCTACGAGCAGTACTTC
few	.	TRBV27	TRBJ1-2	CASNNDGYTF	TGTGCCAGCAATAATGATGGCTACACCTTC
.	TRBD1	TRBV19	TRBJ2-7	CASSISGTGSYEQYF	TGTGCCAGTAGTATATCCGGGACAGGGTCCTACGAGCAGTACTTC
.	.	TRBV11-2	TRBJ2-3	CASSPLPADTQYF	TGTGCCAGCAGCCCTCTCCCGGCAGATACGCAGTATTTT
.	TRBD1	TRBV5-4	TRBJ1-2	CASSLGQGAGGYTF	TGTGCCAGCAGCTTGGGACAGGGCGCGGGTGGCTACACCTTC
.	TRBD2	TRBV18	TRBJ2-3	CASSSLAVGAGGGSDTQYF	TGTGCCAGCTCCTCCCTCGCAGTTGGCGCGGGAGGAGGGTCGGATACGCAGTATTTT
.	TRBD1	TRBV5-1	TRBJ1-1	CASSSGTGNKAFF	TGCGCCAGCAGCTCCGGGACAGGGAACAAAGCTTTCTTT
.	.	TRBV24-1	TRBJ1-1	CATSAGGGMNTEAFF	TGTGCCACCAGTGCCGGCGGGGGAATGAACACTGAAGCTTTCTTT